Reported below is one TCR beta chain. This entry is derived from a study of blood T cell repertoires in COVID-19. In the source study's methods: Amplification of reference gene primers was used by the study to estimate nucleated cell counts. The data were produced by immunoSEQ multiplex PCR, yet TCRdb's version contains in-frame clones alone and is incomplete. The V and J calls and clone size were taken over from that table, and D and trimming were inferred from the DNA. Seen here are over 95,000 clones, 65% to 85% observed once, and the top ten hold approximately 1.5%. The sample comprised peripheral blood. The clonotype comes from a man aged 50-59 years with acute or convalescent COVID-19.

The CDR3 sequence: CASRGQGNNEQFF. The DNA of the CDR3 is TGCGCCAGCAGGGGACAGGGTAACAATGAGCAGTTCTTC. The chain uses TRBV5-1 and TRBJ2-1; 9 bases fit TRBD1. CDR3 length: 13 amino acids. Germline V lookup: CDR1 SGHRS, CDR2 YFSETQ. The junction had 2 bases not matched to a gene; V was cut back by 5 bases and J by 5 bases.